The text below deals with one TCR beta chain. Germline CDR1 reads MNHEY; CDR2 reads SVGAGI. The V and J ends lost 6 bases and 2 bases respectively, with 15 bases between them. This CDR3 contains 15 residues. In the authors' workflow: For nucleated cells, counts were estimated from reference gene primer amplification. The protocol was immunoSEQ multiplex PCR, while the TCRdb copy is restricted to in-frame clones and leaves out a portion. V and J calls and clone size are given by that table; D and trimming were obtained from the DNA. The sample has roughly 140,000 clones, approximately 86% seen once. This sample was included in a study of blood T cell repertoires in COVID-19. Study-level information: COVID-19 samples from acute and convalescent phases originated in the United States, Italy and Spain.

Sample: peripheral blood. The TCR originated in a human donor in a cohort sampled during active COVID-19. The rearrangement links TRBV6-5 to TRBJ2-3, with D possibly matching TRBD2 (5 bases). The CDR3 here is CASRTGILLTDTQYF. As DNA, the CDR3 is TGTGCCAGCAGAACCGGGATCCTTCTCACAGATACGCAGTATTTT.